This T cell receptor beta chain appears in the sequencing data of a study of Graves' ophthalmopathy and Graves' hyperthyroidism. General observations from the study: Blood also carried most expanded thyroid clonotypes exceeding 0.001 frequency.

The table lists this clonotype with many counts. What it binds is not known. CDR3 regions of TCR beta were amplified from RNA transcripts. The first round was an RT-PCR with HTBI primers, and the second round was a multiplex PCR. TCRdb analysed the multiplex PCR reads with MiXCR anew, one entry per CDR3 protein. The profile shows hundreds of thousands of distinct CDR3 sequences, around 21% of them singletons. Germline loops: CDR1 MNHNS, CDR2 SASEGT. V gave up 4 bases and J gave up 4 bases, with 10 bases separating them. The CDR3 has 13 residues. A follow-up of 18 months without ophthalmopathy meant that hyperthyroidism was stable. Patients were left out if they had other autoimmune diseases, uncontrolled infections, pregnancy or lactation.

The clonotype comes from a woman aged 18-29 years with stable Graves' hyperthyroidism. Source material: peripheral blood. The chain carries TRBV6-1 and TRBJ1-2; no clear D gene. The CDR3 spells CASSAPETYGYTF. The CDR3 DNA reads as TGTGCCAGCAGTGCCCCAGAAACCTATGGCTACACCTTC.